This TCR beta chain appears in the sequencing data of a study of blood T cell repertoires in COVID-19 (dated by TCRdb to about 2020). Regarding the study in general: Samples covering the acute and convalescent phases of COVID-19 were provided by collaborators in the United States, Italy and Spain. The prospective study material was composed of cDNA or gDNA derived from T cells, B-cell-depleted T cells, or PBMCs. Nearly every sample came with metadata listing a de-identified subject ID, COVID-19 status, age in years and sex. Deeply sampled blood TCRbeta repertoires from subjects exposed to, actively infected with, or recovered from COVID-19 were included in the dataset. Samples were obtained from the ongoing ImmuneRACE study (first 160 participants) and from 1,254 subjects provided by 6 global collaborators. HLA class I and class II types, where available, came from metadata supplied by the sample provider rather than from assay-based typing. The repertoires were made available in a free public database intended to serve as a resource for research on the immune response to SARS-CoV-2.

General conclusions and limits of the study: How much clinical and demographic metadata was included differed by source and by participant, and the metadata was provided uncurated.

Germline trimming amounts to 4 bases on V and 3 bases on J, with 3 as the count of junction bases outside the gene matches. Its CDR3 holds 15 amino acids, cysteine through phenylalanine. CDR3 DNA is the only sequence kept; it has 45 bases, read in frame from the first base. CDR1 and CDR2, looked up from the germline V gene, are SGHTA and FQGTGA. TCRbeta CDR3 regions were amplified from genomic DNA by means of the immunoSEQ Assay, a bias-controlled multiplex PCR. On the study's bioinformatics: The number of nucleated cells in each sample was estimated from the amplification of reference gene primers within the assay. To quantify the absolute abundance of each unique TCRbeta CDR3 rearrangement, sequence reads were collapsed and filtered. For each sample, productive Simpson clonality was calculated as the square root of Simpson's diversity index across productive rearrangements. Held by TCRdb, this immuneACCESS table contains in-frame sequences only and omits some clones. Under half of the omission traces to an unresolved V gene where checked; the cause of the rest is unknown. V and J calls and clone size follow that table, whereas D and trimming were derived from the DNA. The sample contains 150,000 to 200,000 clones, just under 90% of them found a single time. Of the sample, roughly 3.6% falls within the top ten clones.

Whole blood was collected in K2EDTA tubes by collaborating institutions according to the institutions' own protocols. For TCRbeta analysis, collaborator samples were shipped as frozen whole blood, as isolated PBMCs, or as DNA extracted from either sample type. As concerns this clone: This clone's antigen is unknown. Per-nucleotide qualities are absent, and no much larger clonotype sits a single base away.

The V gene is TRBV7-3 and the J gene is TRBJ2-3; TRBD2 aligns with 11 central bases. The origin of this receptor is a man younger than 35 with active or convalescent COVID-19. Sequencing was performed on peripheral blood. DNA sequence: TGTGCCAGCAGCTCGACTAGCGGGGCAACAGATACGCAGTATTTT. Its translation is CASSSTSGATDTQYF.